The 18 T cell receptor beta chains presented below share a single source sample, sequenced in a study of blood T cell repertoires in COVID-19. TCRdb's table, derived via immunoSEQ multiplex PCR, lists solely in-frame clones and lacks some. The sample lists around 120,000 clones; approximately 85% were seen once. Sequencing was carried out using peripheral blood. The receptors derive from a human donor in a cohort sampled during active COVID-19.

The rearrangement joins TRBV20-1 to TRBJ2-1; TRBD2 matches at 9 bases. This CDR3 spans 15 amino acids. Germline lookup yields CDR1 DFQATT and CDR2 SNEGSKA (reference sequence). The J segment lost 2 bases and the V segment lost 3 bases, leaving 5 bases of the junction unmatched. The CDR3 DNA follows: TGCAGTGCTAGTGGGTCTAGCGGGGCCTACAATGAGCAGTTCTTC. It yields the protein CSASGSSGAYNEQFF.

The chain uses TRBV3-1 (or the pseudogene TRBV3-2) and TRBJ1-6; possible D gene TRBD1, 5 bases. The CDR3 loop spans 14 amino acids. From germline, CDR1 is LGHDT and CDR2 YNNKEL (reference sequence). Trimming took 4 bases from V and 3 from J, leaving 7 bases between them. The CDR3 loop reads CASSLTDYNSPLHF. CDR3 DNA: TGTGCCAGCAGCCTGACAGACTATAATTCACCCCTCCACTTT.

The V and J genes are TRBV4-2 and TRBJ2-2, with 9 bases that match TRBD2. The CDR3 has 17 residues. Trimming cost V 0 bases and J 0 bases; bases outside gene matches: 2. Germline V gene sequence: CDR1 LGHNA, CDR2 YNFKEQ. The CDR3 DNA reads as TGTGCCAGCAGCCAAGATTTAGCGGGGGCGAACACCGGGGAGCTGTTTTTT. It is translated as CASSQDLAGANTGELFF.

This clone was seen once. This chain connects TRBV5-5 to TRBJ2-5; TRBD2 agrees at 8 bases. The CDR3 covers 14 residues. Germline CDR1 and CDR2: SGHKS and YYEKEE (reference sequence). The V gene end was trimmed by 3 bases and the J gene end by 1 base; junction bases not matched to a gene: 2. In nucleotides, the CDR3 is TGTGCCAGCAGCTCTAGCGGGTCCCAAGAGACCCAGTACTTC. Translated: CASSSSGSQETQYF.

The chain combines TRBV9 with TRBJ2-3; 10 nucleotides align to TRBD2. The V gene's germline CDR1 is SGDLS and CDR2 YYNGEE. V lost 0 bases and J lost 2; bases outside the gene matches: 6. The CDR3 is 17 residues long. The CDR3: CASSVGASGGYTDTQYF. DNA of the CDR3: TGTGCCAGCAGCGTAGGGGCTAGCGGGGGATACACAGATACGCAGTATTTT.

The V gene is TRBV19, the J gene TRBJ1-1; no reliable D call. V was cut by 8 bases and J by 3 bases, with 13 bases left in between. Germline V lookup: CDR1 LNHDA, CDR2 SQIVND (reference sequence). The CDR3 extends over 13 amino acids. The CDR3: CASLAPKHTEAFF. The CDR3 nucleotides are TGTGCCAGTTTAGCACCCAAGCACACTGAAGCTTTCTTT.

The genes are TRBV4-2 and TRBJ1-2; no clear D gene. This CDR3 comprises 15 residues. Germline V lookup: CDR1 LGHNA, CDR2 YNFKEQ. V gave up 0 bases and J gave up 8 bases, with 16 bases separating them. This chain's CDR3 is CASSQETAGVGGYTF. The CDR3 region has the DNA TGTGCCAGCAGCCAAGAGACGGCCGGGGTGGGAGGCTACACCTTC.

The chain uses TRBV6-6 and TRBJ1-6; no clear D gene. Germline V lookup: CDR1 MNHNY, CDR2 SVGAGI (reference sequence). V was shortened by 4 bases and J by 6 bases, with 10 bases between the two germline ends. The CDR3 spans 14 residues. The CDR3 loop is CASSFPEINSPLHF. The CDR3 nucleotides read TGTGCCAGCAGTTTTCCGGAGATTAATTCACCCCTCCACTTT.

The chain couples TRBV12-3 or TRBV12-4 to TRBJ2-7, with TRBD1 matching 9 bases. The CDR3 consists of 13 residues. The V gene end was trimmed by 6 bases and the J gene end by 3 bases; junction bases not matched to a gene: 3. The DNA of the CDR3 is TGTGCCAGCAGAAGGGGACAGGGCTACGAGCAGTACTTC. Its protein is CASRRGQGYEQYF.

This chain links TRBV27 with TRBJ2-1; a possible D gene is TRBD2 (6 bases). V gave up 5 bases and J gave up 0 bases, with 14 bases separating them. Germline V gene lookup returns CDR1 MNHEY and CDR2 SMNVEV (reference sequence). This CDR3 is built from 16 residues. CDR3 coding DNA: TGTGCCAGCAGTGCCGGACTAATCAGCTCCTACAATGAGCAGTTCTTC. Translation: CASSAGLISSYNEQFF.

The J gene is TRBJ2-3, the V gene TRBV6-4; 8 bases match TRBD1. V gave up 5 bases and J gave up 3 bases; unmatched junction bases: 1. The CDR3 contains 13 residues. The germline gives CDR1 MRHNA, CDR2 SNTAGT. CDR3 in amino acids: CASSTGGTDTQYF. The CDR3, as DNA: TGTGCCAGCAGTACAGGGGGGACAGATACGCAGTATTTT.

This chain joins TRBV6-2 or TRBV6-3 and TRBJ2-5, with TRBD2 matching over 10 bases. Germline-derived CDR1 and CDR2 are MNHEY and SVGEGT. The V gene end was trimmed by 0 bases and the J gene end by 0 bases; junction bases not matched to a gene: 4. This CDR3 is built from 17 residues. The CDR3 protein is CASSYSETSGYQETQYF. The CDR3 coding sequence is TGTGCCAGCAGTTACTCAGAGACTAGCGGGTACCAAGAGACCCAGTACTTC.

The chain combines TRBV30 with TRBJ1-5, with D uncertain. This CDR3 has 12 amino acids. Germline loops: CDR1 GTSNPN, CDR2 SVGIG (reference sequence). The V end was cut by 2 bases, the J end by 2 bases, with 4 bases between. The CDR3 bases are TGTGCCTGGAGTCGGGGCAATCAGCCCCAGCATTTT. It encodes CAWSRGNQPQHF. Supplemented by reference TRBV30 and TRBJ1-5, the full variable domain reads SQTIHQWPATLVQPVGSPLSLECTVEGTSNPNLYWYRQAAGRGLQLLFYSVGIGQISSEVPQNLSASRPQDRQFILSSKKLLLSDSGFYLCAWSRGNQPQHFGDGTRLSIL.

CDR3 loop: CASSPSDRVHNEQFF. For the CDR3, the DNA is TGTGCCAGCAGCCCGTCGGACAGAGTTCACAATGAGCAGTTCTTC. The chain employs TRBV9 and TRBJ2-1; D may be TRBD1 (6 bases). V lost 4 bases and J 5 bases, leaving 16 bases between the germline ends. CDR1 is SGDLS, CDR2 YYNGEE, per germline. The CDR3 spans 15 residues.

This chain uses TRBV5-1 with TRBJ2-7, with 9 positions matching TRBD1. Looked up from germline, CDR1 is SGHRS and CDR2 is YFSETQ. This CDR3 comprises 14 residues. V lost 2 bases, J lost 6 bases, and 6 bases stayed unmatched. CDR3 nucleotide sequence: TGCGCCAGCAGCTTACAGGGGGCGGAGGGCGAGCAGTACTTC. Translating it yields CASSLQGAEGEQYF.

The CDR3 coding sequence is TGCGCCAGCAGCTTGGGTAGCGGGGGCCTTCATTCCCAGTTCTTC. It encodes CASSLGSGGLHSQFF. The chain combines TRBV5-1 with TRBJ2-1, with TRBD2 matching over 9 bases. Germline V gene data show CDR1 as SGHRS and CDR2 as YFSETQ. CDR3 length: 15 amino acids. The junction had 11 bases not matched to a gene; V was cut back by 0 bases and J by 13 bases.

This CDR3 is CASSLAEGVGGYTF. CDR3 DNA: TGCGCCAGCAGCTTGGCTGAGGGGGTCGGTGGCTACACCTTC. The gene calls are TRBV5-1 and TRBJ1-2, with a possible D match to TRBD1 (6 bases). Germline V gene lookup returns CDR1 SGHRS and CDR2 YFSETQ. The CDR3 runs 14 residues. Deletions cut 0 bases from V and 7 bases from J, with 13 bases between.

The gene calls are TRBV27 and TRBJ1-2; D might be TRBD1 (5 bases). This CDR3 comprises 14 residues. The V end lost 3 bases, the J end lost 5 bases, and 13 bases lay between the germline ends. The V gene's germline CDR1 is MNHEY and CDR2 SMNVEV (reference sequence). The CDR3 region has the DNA TGTGCCAGCAGTTTTCGGCCGGGGGTTTATGGCTACACCTTC. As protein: CASSFRPGVYGYTF.